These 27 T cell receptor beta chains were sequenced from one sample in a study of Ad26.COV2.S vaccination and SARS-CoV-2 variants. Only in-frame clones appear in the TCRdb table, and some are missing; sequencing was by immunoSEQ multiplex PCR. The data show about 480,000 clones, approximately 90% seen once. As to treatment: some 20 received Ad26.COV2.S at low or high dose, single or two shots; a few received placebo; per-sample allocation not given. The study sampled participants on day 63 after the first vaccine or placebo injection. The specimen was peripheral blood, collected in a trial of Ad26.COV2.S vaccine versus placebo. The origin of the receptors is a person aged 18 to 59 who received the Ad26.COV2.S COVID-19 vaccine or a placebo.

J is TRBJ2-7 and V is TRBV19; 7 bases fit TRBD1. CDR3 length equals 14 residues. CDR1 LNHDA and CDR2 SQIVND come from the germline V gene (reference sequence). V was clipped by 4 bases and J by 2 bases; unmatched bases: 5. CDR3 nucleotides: TGTGCCAGTAGTAACAGTCAGGGGGCCTACGAGCAGTACTTC. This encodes CASSNSQGAYEQYF.

As DNA, the CDR3 is TGTGCCAGCAGCGTGCTAGGGGGCAGTGATGGAAAACTGTTTTTT. The encoded protein is CASSVLGGSDGKLFF. The chain combines TRBV5-6 with TRBJ1-4; 7 nucleotides agree with TRBD1. CDR3 size: 15 residues. The germline V gene encodes CDR1 SGHDT and CDR2 YYEEEE. V shed 4 bases and J 10 bases; nucleotides not matched to a gene: 13. Variable domain in full (rest from reference TRBV5-6 and TRBJ1-4): DAGVTQSPTHLIKTRGQQVTLRCSPKSGHDTVSWYQQALGQGPQFIFQYYEEEERQRGNFPDRFSGHQFPNYSSELNVNALLLGDSALYLCASSVLGGSDGKLFFGSGTQLSVL.

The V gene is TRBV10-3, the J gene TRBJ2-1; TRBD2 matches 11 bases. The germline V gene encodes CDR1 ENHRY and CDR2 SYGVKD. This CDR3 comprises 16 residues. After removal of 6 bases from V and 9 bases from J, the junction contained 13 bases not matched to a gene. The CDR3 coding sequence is TGTGCCATCAGCGAGCAACTAGCGGGAGAGCTCGGTGAGCAGTTCTTC. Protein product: CAISEQLAGELGEQFF.

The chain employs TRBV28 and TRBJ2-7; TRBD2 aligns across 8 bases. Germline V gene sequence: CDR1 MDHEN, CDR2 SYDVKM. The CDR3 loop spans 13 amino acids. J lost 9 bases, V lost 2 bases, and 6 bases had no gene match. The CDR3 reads CASSLIGTRGQYF. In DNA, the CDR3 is TGTGCCAGCAGTTTAATCGGGACTAGAGGGCAGTACTTC.

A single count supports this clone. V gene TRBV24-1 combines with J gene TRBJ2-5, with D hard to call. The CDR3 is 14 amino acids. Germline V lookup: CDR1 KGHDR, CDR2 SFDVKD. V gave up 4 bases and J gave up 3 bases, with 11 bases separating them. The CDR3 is CATSDPGPKETQYF. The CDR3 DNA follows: TGTGCCACCAGTGACCCCGGACCCAAAGAGACCCAGTACTTC.

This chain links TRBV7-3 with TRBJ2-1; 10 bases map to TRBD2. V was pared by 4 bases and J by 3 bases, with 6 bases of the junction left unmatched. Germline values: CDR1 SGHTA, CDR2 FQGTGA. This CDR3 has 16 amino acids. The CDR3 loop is CASSSHGLADYNEQFF. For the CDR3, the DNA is TGTGCCAGCAGCTCCCACGGACTAGCGGACTACAATGAGCAGTTCTTC.

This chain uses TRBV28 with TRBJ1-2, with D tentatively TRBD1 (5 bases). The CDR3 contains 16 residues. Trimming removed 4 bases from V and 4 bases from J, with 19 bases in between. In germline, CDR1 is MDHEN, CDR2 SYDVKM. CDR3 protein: CASSSHPNGTPYGYTF. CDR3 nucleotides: TGTGCCAGCAGTTCACATCCGAACGGGACGCCCTATGGCTACACCTTC.

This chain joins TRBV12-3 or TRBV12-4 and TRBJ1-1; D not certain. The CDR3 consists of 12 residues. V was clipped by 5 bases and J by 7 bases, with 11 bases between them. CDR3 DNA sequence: TGTGCCAGCAGTCTTTCTACGAATGAAGCTTTCTTT. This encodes CASSLSTNEAFF.

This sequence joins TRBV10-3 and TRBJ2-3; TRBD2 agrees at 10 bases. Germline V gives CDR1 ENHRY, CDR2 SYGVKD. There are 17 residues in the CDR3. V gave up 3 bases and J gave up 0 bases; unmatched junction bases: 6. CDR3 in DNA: TGTGCCATCAGTGACCCCGTGACTAGCGGGAGCACAGATACGCAGTATTTT. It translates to CAISDPVTSGSTDTQYF.

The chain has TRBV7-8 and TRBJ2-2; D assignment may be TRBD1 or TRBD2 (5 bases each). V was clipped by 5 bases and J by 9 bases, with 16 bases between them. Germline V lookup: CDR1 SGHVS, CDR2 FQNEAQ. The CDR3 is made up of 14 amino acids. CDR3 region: CASSPLGGNWELFF. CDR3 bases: TGTGCCAGCAGCCCCCTTGGGGGAAATTGGGAGCTGTTTTTT.

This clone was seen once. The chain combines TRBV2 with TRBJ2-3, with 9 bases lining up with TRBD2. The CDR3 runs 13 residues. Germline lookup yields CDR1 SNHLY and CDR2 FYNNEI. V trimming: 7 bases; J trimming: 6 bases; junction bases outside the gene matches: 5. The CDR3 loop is CASNSGRGDTQYF. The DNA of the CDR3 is TGTGCCAGCAATAGCGGGAGAGGGGATACGCAGTATTTT. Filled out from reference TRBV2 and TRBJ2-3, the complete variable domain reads EPEVTQTPSHQVTQMGQEVILRCVPISNHLYFYWYRQILGQKVEFLVSFYNNEISEKSEIFDDQFSVERPDGSNFTLKIRSTKLEDSAMYFCASNSGRGDTQYFGPGTRLTVL.

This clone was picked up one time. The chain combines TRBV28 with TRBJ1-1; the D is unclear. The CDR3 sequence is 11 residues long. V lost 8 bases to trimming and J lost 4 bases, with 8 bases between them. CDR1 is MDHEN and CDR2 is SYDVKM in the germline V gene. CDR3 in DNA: TGTGCCAGCGGGCACTCCACTGAAGCTTTCTTT. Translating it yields CASGHSTEAFF.

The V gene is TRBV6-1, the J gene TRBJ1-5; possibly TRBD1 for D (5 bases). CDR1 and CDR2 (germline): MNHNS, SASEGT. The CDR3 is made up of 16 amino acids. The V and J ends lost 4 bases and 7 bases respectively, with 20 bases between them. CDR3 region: CASSGRGRALGQPQHF. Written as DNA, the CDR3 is TGTGCCAGCAGTGGAAGGGGCCGGGCCCTTGGCCAGCCCCAGCATTTT.

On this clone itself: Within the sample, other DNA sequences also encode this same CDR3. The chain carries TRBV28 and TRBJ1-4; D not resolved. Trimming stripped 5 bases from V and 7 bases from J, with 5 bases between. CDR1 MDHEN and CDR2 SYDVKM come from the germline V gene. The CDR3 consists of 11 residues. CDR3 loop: CASSRTEKLFF. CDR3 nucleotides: TGTGCCAGCAGTCGGACTGAAAAACTGTTTTTT.

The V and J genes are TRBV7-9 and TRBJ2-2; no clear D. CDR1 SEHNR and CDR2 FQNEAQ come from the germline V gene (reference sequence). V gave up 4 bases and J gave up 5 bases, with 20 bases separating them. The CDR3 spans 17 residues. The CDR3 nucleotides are TGTGCCAGCAGCTACCCAGTCGCTCTTGCCCTTACCGGGGAGCTGTTTTTT. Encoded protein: CASSYPVALALTGELFF.

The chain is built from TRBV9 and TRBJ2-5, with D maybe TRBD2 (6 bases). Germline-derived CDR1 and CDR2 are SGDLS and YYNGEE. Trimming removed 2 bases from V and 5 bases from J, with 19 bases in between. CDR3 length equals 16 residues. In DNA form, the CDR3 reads TGTGCCAGCAGCGTTGAGGGATTGCCTCGGGGGGAGACCCAGTACTTC. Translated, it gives CASSVEGLPRGETQYF.

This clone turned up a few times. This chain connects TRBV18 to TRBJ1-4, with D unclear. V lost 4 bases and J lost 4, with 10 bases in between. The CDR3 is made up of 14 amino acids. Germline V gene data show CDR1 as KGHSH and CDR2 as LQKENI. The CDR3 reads CASSRSAINEKLFF. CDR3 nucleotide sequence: TGTGCCAGCTCACGGTCAGCCATTAATGAAAAACTGTTTTTT.

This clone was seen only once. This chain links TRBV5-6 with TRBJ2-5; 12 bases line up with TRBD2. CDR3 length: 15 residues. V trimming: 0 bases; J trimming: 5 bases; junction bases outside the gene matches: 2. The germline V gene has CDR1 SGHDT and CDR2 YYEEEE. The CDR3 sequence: CASSLGLAGGETQYF. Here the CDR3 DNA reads TGTGCCAGCAGCTTGGGGCTAGCGGGAGGGGAGACCCAGTACTTC.

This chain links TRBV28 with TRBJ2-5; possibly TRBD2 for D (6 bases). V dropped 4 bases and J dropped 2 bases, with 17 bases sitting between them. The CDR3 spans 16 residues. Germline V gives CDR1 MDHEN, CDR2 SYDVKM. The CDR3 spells CASSSYWRAGQETQYF. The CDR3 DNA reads TGTGCCAGCAGTTCGTACTGGAGGGCCGGGCAAGAGACCCAGTACTTC. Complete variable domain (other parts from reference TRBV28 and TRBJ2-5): DVKVTQSSRYLVKRTGEKVFLECVQDMDHENMFWYRQDPGLGLRLIYFSYDVKMKEKGDIPEGYSVSREKKERFSLILESASTNQTSMYLCASSSYWRAGQETQYFGPGTRLLVL.

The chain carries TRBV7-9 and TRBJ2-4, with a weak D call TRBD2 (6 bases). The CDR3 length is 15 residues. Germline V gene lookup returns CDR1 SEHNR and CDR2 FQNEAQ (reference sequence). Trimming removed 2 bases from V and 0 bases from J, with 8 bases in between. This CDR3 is CASSLLGGAKNIQYF. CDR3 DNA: TGTGCCAGCAGCTTACTGGGGGGAGCCAAAAACATTCAGTACTTC.

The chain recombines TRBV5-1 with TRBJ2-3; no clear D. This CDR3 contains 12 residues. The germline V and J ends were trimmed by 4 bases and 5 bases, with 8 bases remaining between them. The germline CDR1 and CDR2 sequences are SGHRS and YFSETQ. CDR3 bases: TGCGCCAGCAGCCTAGGGAAAGATACGCAGTATTTT. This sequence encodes CASSLGKDTQYF. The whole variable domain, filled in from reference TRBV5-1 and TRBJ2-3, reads KAGVTQTPRYLIKTRGQQVTLSCSPISGHRSVSWYQQTPGQGLQFLFEYFSETQRNKGNFPGRFSGRQFSNSRSEMNVSTLELGDSALYLCASSLGKDTQYFGPGTRLTVL.

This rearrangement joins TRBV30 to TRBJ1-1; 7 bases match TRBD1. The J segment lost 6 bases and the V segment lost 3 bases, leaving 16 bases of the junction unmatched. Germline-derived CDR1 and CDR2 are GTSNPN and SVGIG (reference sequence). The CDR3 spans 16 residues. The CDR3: CAWSVATGQRSAEAFF. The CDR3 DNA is TGTGCCTGGAGCGTCGCGACAGGGCAGCGGAGCGCTGAAGCTTTCTTT.

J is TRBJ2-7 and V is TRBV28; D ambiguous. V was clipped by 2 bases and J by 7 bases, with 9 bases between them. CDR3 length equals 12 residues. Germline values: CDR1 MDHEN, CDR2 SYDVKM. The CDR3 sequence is CASSLNYIEQYF. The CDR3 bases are TGTGCCAGCAGTTTAAACTACATAGAGCAGTACTTC.

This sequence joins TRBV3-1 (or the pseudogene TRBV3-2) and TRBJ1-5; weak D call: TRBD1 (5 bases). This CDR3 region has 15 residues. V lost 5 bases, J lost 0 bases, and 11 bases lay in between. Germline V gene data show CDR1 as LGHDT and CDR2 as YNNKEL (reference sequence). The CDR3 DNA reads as TGTGCCAGCAGCTGGGGACGGAATAGCAATCAGCCCCAGCATTTT. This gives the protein CASSWGRNSNQPQHF.

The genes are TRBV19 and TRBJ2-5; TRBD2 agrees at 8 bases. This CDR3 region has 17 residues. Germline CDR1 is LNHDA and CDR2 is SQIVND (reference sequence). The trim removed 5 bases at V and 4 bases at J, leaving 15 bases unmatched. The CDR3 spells CASSLLSGSGSRETQYF. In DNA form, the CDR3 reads TGTGCCAGTAGTCTCCTGAGCGGCAGCGGGAGTCGAGAGACCCAGTACTTC. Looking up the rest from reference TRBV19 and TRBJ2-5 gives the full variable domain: DGGITQSPKYLFRKEGQNVTLSCEQNLNHDAMYWYRQDPGQGLRLIYYSQIVNDFQKGDIAEGYSVSREKKESFPLTVTSAQKNPTAFYLCASSLLSGSGSRETQYFGPGTRLLVL.

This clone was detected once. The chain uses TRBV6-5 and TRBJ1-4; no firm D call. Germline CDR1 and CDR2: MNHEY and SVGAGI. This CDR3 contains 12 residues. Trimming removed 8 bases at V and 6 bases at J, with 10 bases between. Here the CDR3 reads CASRVGHEKLFF. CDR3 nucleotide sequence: TGTGCCAGCCGAGTCGGCCATGAAAAACTGTTTTTT.

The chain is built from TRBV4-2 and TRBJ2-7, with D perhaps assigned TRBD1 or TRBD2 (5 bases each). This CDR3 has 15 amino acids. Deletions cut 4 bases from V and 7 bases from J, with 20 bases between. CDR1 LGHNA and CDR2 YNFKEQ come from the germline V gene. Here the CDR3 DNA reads TGTGCCAGCAGCCTACTAGGGACGGAGGACGCGGAGCAGTACTTC. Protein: CASSLLGTEDAEQYF.